What follows describes a single T cell receptor beta chain. Its target is unknown. Both subsets, CD45RA+ naive and CD45RA-negative memory, were split from the CD4+ cells. Profiling relied on immunoSEQ multiplex PCR, and the TCRdb table lists in-frame clones only, not all of them. The sample carries about 2 million clones, approximately 95% recorded once. The sample comes from a study of shared clonotypes between healthy human individuals. General study findings and limits: Clonotype sharing among donors, it was expected, would be affected by sequencing depth. Few donors restricted represented genetic and exposure-history diversity.

There are 12 residues in the CDR3. The V end was cut by 5 bases, the J end by 1 base, with 8 bases between. Germline lookup yields CDR1 SQVTM and CDR2 ANQGSEA. The source material was naive CD4+ T cells sorted from blood. The sample's subset: CD45RA+ positively selected. This clonotype originated in a man between 18 and 35 years old in good health. The chain employs TRBV29-1 and TRBJ1-2; TRBD1 is a possible D gene (6 bases). The CDR3 region has the DNA TGCAGCGTTACAGGGCTTAACTATGGCTACACCTTC. It yields the protein CSVTGLNYGYTF.